This passage covers 27 T cell receptor beta chains from one sample sequenced in a study of PD-L1 blockade in urothelial cancer. Data came from immunoSEQ multiplex PCR; TCRdb stores just in-frame clones and leaves some out. Altogether roughly 51,000 clones are present, 70% to 85% being singletons, with the ten largest covering roughly 1.9%. Time point noted: peripheral blood 6 weeks after treatment start. The material sequenced was PBMCs, taken around atezolizumab (anti-PD-L1) treatment. The receptors derive from a middle-aged man with urothelial cancer.

The chain links TRBV12-5 to TRBJ1-4; 10 nucleotides agree with TRBD1. Unmatched junction bases numbered 8, after V lost 2 bases and J lost 8 bases. The CDR3 spans 16 residues. Looked up from germline, CDR1 is LGHNT and CDR2 is FRNRAP. The CDR3 loop is CASGLSWGQGNEKLFF. CDR3 DNA: TGTGCTAGTGGTTTGAGCTGGGGACAGGGGAACGAAAAACTGTTTTTT.

The genes are TRBV9 and TRBJ1-2, with 9 bases fitting TRBD1. The junction had 7 bases not matched to a gene; V was cut back by 3 bases and J by 7 bases. Looked up from germline, CDR1 is SGDLS and CDR2 is YYNGEE. The CDR3 is 14 amino acids. The CDR3 DNA is TGTGCCAGCAGCGCACTCACAGGGGGCTCTGGCTACACCTTC. This codes for CASSALTGGSGYTF.

This clone was observed a single time. An end of the junction does not agree with germline; a read error may underlie this. The gene calls are TRBV28 and TRBJ1-5, with D unclear. Per the germline V gene, CDR1 is MDHEN and CDR2 is SYDVKM. The CDR3 contains 12 residues. The CDR3 spells CASSPLDGREAF. The DNA of the CDR3 is TGTGCCAGCAGCCCTCTTGACGGACGGGAGGCTTTT. Full variable domain (rest looked up from reference TRBV28 and TRBJ1-5): DVKVTQSSRYLVKRTGEKVFLECVQDMDHENMFWYRQDPGLGLRLIYFSYDVKMKEKGDIPEGYSVSREKKERFSLILESASTNQTSMYLCASSPLDGREAFGDGTRLSIL.

The gene calls are TRBV19 and TRBJ1-5, with a weak D call TRBD1 (6 bases). The V and J ends lost 7 bases and 3 bases respectively, with 13 bases between them. From germline, CDR1 is LNHDA and CDR2 SQIVND (reference sequence). The CDR3 spans 14 residues. The CDR3 reads CASMGGAYNQPQHF. CDR3 nucleotides: TGTGCCAGTATGGGGGGGGCTTACAATCAGCCCCAGCATTTT.

This clone has more than one count but fewer than ten. The chain carries TRBV28 and TRBJ2-2; D is uncertain. V was trimmed by 2 bases and J by 6 bases, leaving 13 bases between them. The CDR3 sequence is 15 residues long. Germline V gene data show CDR1 as MDHEN and CDR2 as SYDVKM. The CDR3 is CASSLGPAGSGELFF. CDR3 in DNA: TGTGCCAGCAGTTTAGGGCCAGCTGGGTCCGGGGAGCTGTTTTTT. Using reference TRBV28 and TRBJ2-2 for the parts outside the CDR3, the full variable domain is DVKVTQSSRYLVKRTGEKVFLECVQDMDHENMFWYRQDPGLGLRLIYFSYDVKMKEKGDIPEGYSVSREKKERFSLILESASTNQTSMYLCASSLGPAGSGELFFGEGSRLTVL.

This rearrangement joins TRBV9 to TRBJ2-7; 10 bases align to TRBD1. CDR1 SGDLS and CDR2 YYNGEE come from the germline V gene. The CDR3 length is 16 residues. V lost 4 bases and J lost 4; bases outside the gene matches: 11. The DNA for the CDR3 is TGTGCCAGCAGCTCCCAACCGGGACAGGGGTTTTACGAGCAGTACTTC. Its protein product is CASSSQPGQGFYEQYF.

The CDR3 is CASSPGSKNIQYF. The CDR3 coding sequence is TGTGCCAGCAGCCCAGGGTCCAAAAACATTCAGTACTTC. The chain has TRBV11-1 and TRBJ2-4; a weak D match, TRBD1 (5 bases). Germline assignment: CDR1 SGHAT and CDR2 FQDESV (reference sequence). CDR3 length: 13 residues. V was trimmed by 5 bases and J by 2 bases, leaving 7 bases between them.

The chain couples TRBV6-6 to TRBJ2-3, with TRBD1 as a possible D gene (5 bases). From germline, CDR1 is MNHNY and CDR2 SVGAGI (reference sequence). The CDR3 has 15 residues. Trimming took off 10 bases at V and 2 bases at J, with 19 bases between the two ends. CDR3 protein: CATAPPQVHTDTQYF. The CDR3 DNA follows: TGTGCCACGGCCCCCCCACAGGTTCACACAGATACGCAGTATTTT.

This clone came up once. V gene TRBV7-2 combines with J gene TRBJ2-6; the match to TRBD1 covers 7 bases. CDR3 length: 15 amino acids. Unmatched junction bases numbered 2, after V lost 4 bases and J lost 2 bases. Germline V gene data show CDR1 as SGHTA and CDR2 as FQGNSA. CDR3 nucleotides: TGTGCCAGCAGCTCGACAGGGCCTGGGGCCAACGTCCTGACTTTC. It is translated as CASSSTGPGANVLTF.

The chain joins TRBV9 to TRBJ2-3, with 11 positions matching TRBD2. J lost 2 bases, V lost 3 bases, and 11 bases had no gene match. Germline CDR1 SGDLS, CDR2 YYNGEE. There are 18 residues in the CDR3. Here the CDR3 reads CASSARSGTSGFTDTQYF. CDR3 sequence (DNA): TGTGCCAGCAGCGCCAGATCCGGGACTAGCGGATTCACAGATACGCAGTATTTT.

The chain uses TRBV15 and TRBJ2-2; 12 bases line up with TRBD2. J gave up 5 bases and V 2 bases, and 6 bases lay outside the gene matches. The CDR3 loop spans 17 amino acids. Germline assignment: CDR1 LNHNV and CDR2 YYDKDF (reference sequence). CDR3 region: CATSRLTSGRLTGELFF. The CDR3 DNA reads as TGTGCCACCAGCAGACTGACTAGCGGGAGATTAACCGGGGAGCTGTTTTTT.

V is TRBV6-6 and J is TRBJ1-2; D gene unclear. Trimming left V 5 bases short and J 3 bases short, with 4 bases between. CDR3 length: 11 residues. CDR1 is MNHNY and CDR2 is SVGAGI in the germline V gene (reference sequence). The chain's CDR3 is CASSPDYGYTF. CDR3 DNA sequence: TGTGCCAGCAGTCCGGACTATGGCTACACCTTC.

The chain carries TRBV7-9 and TRBJ1-4, with D unresolved. Germline assignment: CDR1 SEHNR and CDR2 FQNEAQ (reference sequence). This CDR3 spans 15 amino acids. V was pared by 3 bases and J by 2 bases, with 10 bases between. CDR3 coding DNA: TGTGCCAGCAGCTTCCCCCAGGCCACTAATGAAAAACTGTTTTTT. The encoded protein is CASSFPQATNEKLFF.

The DNA for the CDR3 is TGTGCCAGCAGCCCCCGACAGGGGGCCTACGAGCAGTACTTC. It specifies CASSPRQGAYEQYF. The V gene is TRBV5-4, the J gene TRBJ2-7, with TRBD1 matching 9 bases. CDR3 size: 14 residues. Germline CDR1 and CDR2: SGHNT and YYREEE (reference sequence). Trimming at V came to 4 bases and at J to 2 bases, leaving 4 bases not matched to a gene.

This chain uses TRBV27 with TRBJ1-5, with 8 bases identical to TRBD1. Trimming took 5 bases from V and 7 from J; bases not matched to a gene: 7. The length of the CDR3 is 14 residues. CDR1 and CDR2 (germline): MNHEY, SMNVEV (reference sequence). This CDR3 is CASSTGTGSQPQHF. As DNA, the CDR3 is TGTGCCAGCAGTACCGGGACAGGCTCCCAGCCCCAGCATTTT.

V usage is TRBV19 and J usage is TRBJ2-3; 9 bases map to TRBD1. The germline CDR1 and CDR2 sequences are LNHDA and SQIVND (reference sequence). The V segment lost 1 base and the J segment 5 bases; nucleotides outside the gene matches: 10. The CDR3 spans 17 residues. CDR3: CASSIALPRQGVDTQYF. CDR3 DNA: TGTGCCAGTAGTATAGCCCTTCCGAGACAGGGGGTAGATACGCAGTATTTT.

The chain is built from TRBV28 and TRBJ2-7; a weak D match, TRBD1 (5 bases). The length of the CDR3 is 13 residues. Germline V gene sequence: CDR1 MDHEN, CDR2 SYDVKM. Trimming left V 4 bases short and J 2 bases short, with 9 bases between. The CDR3 loop is CASSSTGPYEQYF. The CDR3 DNA reads as TGTGCCAGCAGTTCTACAGGCCCCTACGAGCAGTACTTC. The full variable domain, rest sourced from reference TRBV28 and TRBJ2-7, is DVKVTQSSRYLVKRTGEKVFLECVQDMDHENMFWYRQDPGLGLRLIYFSYDVKMKEKGDIPEGYSVSREKKERFSLILESASTNQTSMYLCASSSTGPYEQYFGPGTRLTVT.

This chain links TRBV13 with TRBJ2-7, with D perhaps TRBD1 (6 bases). Germline CDR1 PRHDT, CDR2 FYEKMQ (reference sequence). The CDR3 is made up of 20 amino acids. Trimming removed 3 bases at V and 6 bases at J, with 33 bases between. The CDR3 sequence: CASSLVSPLNSQGKGFEQYF. DNA for the CDR3: TGTGCCAGCAGCTTGGTATCGCCCCTTAATAGCCAGGGGAAAGGCTTCGAGCAGTACTTC.

This rearrangement joins TRBV7-9 to TRBJ1-4, with 8 bases matching TRBD1. In germline, CDR1 is SEHNR, CDR2 FQNEAQ (reference sequence). V was clipped by 6 bases and J by 7 bases; unmatched bases: 7. The CDR3 is 14 amino acids. This CDR3 is CASRPWTGLEKLFF. CDR3 nucleotide sequence: TGTGCCAGCAGGCCCTGGACAGGGCTTGAAAAACTGTTTTTT.

The J gene is TRBJ2-7, the V gene TRBV5-1; D is possibly TRBD1 (6 bases). CDR3 size: 13 residues. The germline V gene encodes CDR1 SGHRS and CDR2 YFSETQ. Trimming cost V 5 bases and J 2 bases, with 11 bases left between them. The CDR3 reads CASRQGTTYEQYF. DNA for the CDR3: TGCGCCAGCAGACAGGGCACGACCTACGAGCAGTACTTC.

The chain joins TRBV19 to TRBJ1-6; tentative D call: TRBD1 (5 bases). This CDR3 region has 14 residues. V lost 5 bases to trimming and J lost 10 bases, with 15 bases between them. The germline V gene encodes CDR1 LNHDA and CDR2 SQIVND (reference sequence). The CDR3 is CASSGRGGGSPLHF. CDR3 coding DNA: TGTGCCAGTAGTGGGAGGGGCGGCGGGTCACCCCTCCACTTT.

This chain uses TRBV29-1 with TRBJ1-4, with TRBD1 identical over 7 bases. The CDR3 covers 12 residues. Looked up from germline, CDR1 is SQVTM and CDR2 is ANQGSEA. Trimming at V came to 5 bases and at J to 7 bases, leaving 4 bases not matched to a gene. The DNA for the CDR3 is TGCAGCGTTCACCGGGACAGTGAAAAACTGTTTTTT. This codes for CSVHRDSEKLFF.

The chain carries TRBV19 and TRBJ2-1; the D gene is possibly TRBD2 (5 bases). The germline V gene has CDR1 LNHDA and CDR2 SQIVND (reference sequence). V dropped 6 bases and J dropped 0 bases, with 6 bases sitting between them. The CDR3 is made up of 13 amino acids. The CDR3 loop reads CASSRGSYNEQFF. The CDR3 DNA follows: TGTGCCAGTAGCCGGGGCTCCTACAATGAGCAGTTCTTC. Complete variable domain (other parts from reference TRBV19 and TRBJ2-1): DGGITQSPKYLFRKEGQNVTLSCEQNLNHDAMYWYRQDPGQGLRLIYYSQIVNDFQKGDIAEGYSVSREKKESFPLTVTSAQKNPTAFYLCASSRGSYNEQFFGPGTRLTVL.

The CDR3 DNA sequence: TGTGCCAGCAGCGATGGACAGGGATATAATTCACCCCTCCACTTT. This sequence encodes CASSDGQGYNSPLHF. V usage is TRBV6-5 and J usage is TRBJ1-6; 8 bases map to TRBD1. Germline-derived CDR1 and CDR2 are MNHEY and SVGAGI. J gave up 4 bases and V 6 bases, and 5 bases lay outside the gene matches. This CDR3 region has 15 residues.

This clone was recorded once. V usage is TRBV19 and J usage is TRBJ2-6; D perhaps matches TRBD1 (6 bases). Germline V gene lookup returns CDR1 LNHDA and CDR2 SQIVND (reference sequence). V was clipped by 5 bases and J by 1 base, with 9 bases between them. The CDR3 runs to 15 residues. The CDR3 DNA reads TGTGCCAGTAGTGCTCAGGGGTCTGGGGCCAACGTCCTGACTTTC. It is translated as CASSAQGSGANVLTF.

This chain links TRBV7-3 with TRBJ1-6, with D tentatively TRBD1 (6 bases). V lost 8 bases, J lost 7 bases, and 18 bases lay in between. Germline values: CDR1 SGHTA, CDR2 FQGTGA. This CDR3 spans 15 amino acids. The CDR3 DNA is TGTGCCAGCGCAGTGGGGGGGGGCCCAAATTCACCCCTCCACTTT. This gives the protein CASAVGGGPNSPLHF.

The genes are TRBV29-1 and TRBJ2-1, with 8 bases identical to TRBD2. Trimming at V came to 2 bases and at J to 9 bases, leaving 12 bases not matched to a gene. Germline CDR1 SQVTM, CDR2 ANQGSEA. CDR3 length equals 15 residues. The CDR3 spells CSVEYAGGLSTEQFF. The CDR3 coding sequence is TGCAGCGTTGAATATGCGGGGGGCCTCTCCACTGAGCAGTTCTTC.